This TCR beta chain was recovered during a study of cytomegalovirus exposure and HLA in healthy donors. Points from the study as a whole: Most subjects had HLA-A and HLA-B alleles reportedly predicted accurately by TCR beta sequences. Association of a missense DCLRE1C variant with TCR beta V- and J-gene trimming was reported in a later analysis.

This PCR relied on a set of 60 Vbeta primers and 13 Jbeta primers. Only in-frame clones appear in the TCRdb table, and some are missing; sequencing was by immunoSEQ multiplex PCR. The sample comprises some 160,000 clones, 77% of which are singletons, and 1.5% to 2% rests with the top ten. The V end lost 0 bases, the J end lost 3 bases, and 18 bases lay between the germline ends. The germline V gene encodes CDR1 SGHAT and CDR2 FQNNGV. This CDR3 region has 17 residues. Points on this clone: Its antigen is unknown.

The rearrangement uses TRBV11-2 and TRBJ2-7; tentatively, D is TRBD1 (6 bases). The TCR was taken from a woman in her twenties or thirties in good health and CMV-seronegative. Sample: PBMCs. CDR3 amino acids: CASSLDSVGTFNYEQYF. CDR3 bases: TGTGCCAGCAGCTTAGATTCCGTCGGGACATTTAACTACGAGCAGTACTTC.